Listed here are 4 T cell receptor beta chains from one sample, sequenced in a study of blood T cells in healthy people across ages (dated by TCRdb to 2014 to 2015). The method was 5' RACE. The sample was run on an Illumina HiSeq 2500. A second PCR of roughly 6 to 11 cycles was run with a J-beta primer mix and a sample-barcoded 5' primer. Using fastp trimming at Q25 and MiXCR clonotype assembly, TCRdb reanalyzed the public sequencing data and kept in-frame beta chains. One record per CDR3 amino acid sequence lists the most common genes and DNA. The sample table lists 650,000 to 1,000,000 distinct CDR3 sequences, about 36% of them with a count of one. The top ten hold around 13% of the sample. Material: blood. The receptor set was obtained from a man aged 18 to 30 in good health.

This sequence joins TRBV5-1 and TRBJ1-3; D is possibly TRBD1 (5 bases). This CDR3 has 14 residues. CDR1 and CDR2 (germline): SGHRS, YFSETQ. Trimming left V 3 bases short and J 0 bases short, with 7 bases between. CDR3 sequence: CASSWDYSGNTIYF. CDR3 nucleotide sequence: TGCGCCAGCAGCTGGGACTACTCTGGAAACACCATATATTTT.

The chain combines TRBV20-1 with TRBJ1-1; D may be TRBD1 (6 bases). With 1 base removed from V and 7 bases from J, the gap between germline ends came to 13 bases. CDR3 length equals 13 residues. CDR1 is DFQATT and CDR2 is SNEGSKA in the germline V gene (reference sequence). The CDR3 loop reads CSARASGQHEAFF. In DNA form, the CDR3 reads TGCAGTGCTAGAGCTTCGGGACAACATGAAGCTTTCTTT.

The chain combines TRBV3-1 with TRBJ1-2, with D unclear. CDR1 and CDR2 (germline): LGHDT, YNNKEL (reference sequence). This CDR3 contains 13 residues. V lost 1 base, J lost 7 bases, and 10 bases lay in between. CDR3 nucleotide sequence: TGTGCCAGCAGCCAAGGGGTCCGTGGTGGCTACACCTTC. Amino acid sequence: CASSQGVRGGYTF.

This clonotype was detected once. This chain links TRBV7-9 with TRBJ2-1; D is possibly TRBD2 (6 bases). Trimming removed 5 bases at V and 12 bases at J, with 14 bases between. CDR1 and CDR2 (germline): SEHNR, FQNEAQ (reference sequence). The CDR3 is 12 residues long. CDR3 protein: CASSPISGGQFF. The CDR3 DNA sequence: TGTGCCAGCAGCCCCATATCCGGGGGGCAGTTCTTC. Drawing the rest from reference TRBV7-9 and TRBJ2-1, the complete variable domain is DTGVSQNPRHKITKRGQNVTFRCDPISEHNRLYWYRQTLGQGPEFLTYFQNEAQLEKSRLLSDRFSAERPKGSFSTLEIQRTEQGDSAMYLCASSPISGGQFFGPGTRLTVL.